Presented here are 28 T cell receptor beta chains from one specimen sequenced in a study of a mutant IDH1 vaccine in newly diagnosed glioma. Measured with immunoSEQ multiplex PCR; TCRdb has only the in-frame clones, and not every one. This sample has under 40,000 clones; 78% occur once, and the top ten carry approximately 10%. Their antigens remain unidentified. Noted time point: week 35, safety follow-up. A single vaccine dose contained 300 ug of mutant IDH1 20-mer peptide, and topical imiquimod was used with it. The sample was PBMCs, taken from a glioma patient whose treatment included an IDH1 peptide vaccine. These receptor sequences come from a woman in her forties with glioma.

The rearrangement links TRBV7-2 to TRBJ2-1, with 8 bases identical to TRBD1. Trimming cost V 5 bases and J 7 bases; bases outside gene matches: 4. The CDR3 is 13 amino acids. The germline gives CDR1 SGHTA, CDR2 FQGNSA. The CDR3 region has the DNA TGTGCCAGCAGCCAGGACAGGGCAAATGAGCAGTTCTTC. It specifies CASSQDRANEQFF.

The chain employs TRBV4-1 and TRBJ2-5; D uncertain. The CDR3 is 16 amino acids. V lost 1 base and J 5 bases, leaving 17 bases between the germline ends. Germline V lookup: CDR1 MGHRA, CDR2 YSYEKL. Written as DNA, the CDR3 is TGCGCCAGCAGCCAAGTGCTTGACATTTACGGGGAGACCCAGTACTTC. As protein: CASSQVLDIYGETQYF.

The chain has TRBV6-5 and TRBJ1-4, with D maybe TRBD1 (5 bases). The CDR3 consists of 14 residues. Between the trimmed V and J ends, which lost 8 bases and 5 bases, there was a span of 15 bases. Germline CDR1 and CDR2: MNHEY and SVGAGI. CDR3 in amino acids: CASALAGINEKLFF. In nucleotides, the CDR3 is TGTGCCAGCGCGTTGGCAGGGATAAATGAAAAACTGTTTTTT.

The CDR3 sequence is CASSPPRGIAGGYTQETQYF. The CDR3 nucleotides are TGTGCCAGCTCACCACCACGTGGGATTGCGGGGGGGTACACACAAGAGACCCAGTACTTC. The chain carries TRBV18 and TRBJ2-5, with TRBD2 matching over 9 bases. Germline V gene lookup returns CDR1 KGHSH and CDR2 LQKENI. Losses at the gene ends were 0 bases for V and 2 bases for J; bases not matched to a gene: 16. The CDR3 is made up of 20 amino acids.

The chain uses TRBV6-6 and TRBJ2-5; TRBD1 matches 12 bases. J lost 6 bases, V lost 5 bases, and 7 bases had no gene match. The CDR3 spans 15 residues. CDR1 is MNHNY and CDR2 is SVGAGI in the germline V gene (reference sequence). The CDR3 DNA is TGTGCCAGCAGTCCCCCGGGACAGGGGGCAAAGACCCAGTACTTC. Translated, it gives CASSPPGQGAKTQYF.

This clone was counted once. This chain connects TRBV4-2 to TRBJ1-4; the D is unclear. The V end was cut by 0 bases, the J end by 7 bases, with 15 bases between. CDR1 and CDR2 from the germline V gene are LGHNA and YNFKEQ. The CDR3 loop spans 16 amino acids. In DNA form, the CDR3 reads TGTGCCAGCAGCCAAGATTATCGTGGGGAGGGTGAAAAACTGTTTTTT. It yields the protein CASSQDYRGEGEKLFF.

The CDR3 loop reads CASSQEGPGGNFEAFF. The CDR3 DNA is TGCGCCAGCAGCCAAGAGGGCCCAGGGGGCAATTTTGAAGCTTTCTTT. V and J are TRBV4-1 and TRBJ1-1; 8 nucleotides align to TRBD1. Germline V gives CDR1 MGHRA, CDR2 YSYEKL. V trimming: 0 bases; J trimming: 7 bases; junction bases outside the gene matches: 10. The CDR3 length is 16 residues.

The chain uses TRBV4-3 and TRBJ1-3; D unclear. Between the trimmed V and J ends, which lost 1 base and 0 bases, there was a span of 7 bases. The CDR3 runs 15 residues. Germline V gene sequence: CDR1 LGHNA, CDR2 YSLEER. The CDR3 nucleotides read TGCGCCAGCAGCCAAGTCGAGGGCTCTGGAAACACCATATATTTT. This codes for CASSQVEGSGNTIYF.

This clone was seen a handful of times. The chain is built from TRBV6-1 and TRBJ1-4; unclear D gene. CDR3 length: 14 amino acids. Between the trimmed V and J ends, which lost 1 base and 6 bases, there was a span of 9 bases. Germline CDR1 is MNHNS and CDR2 is SASEGT. The CDR3 DNA reads TGTGCCAGCAGTGAAGTCAGGCCCGATGAAAAACTGTTTTTT. Residues: CASSEVRPDEKLFF.

V usage is TRBV9 and J usage is TRBJ2-1; D assignment may be TRBD1 or TRBD2 (6 bases each). Germline assignment: CDR1 SGDLS and CDR2 YYNGEE. This CDR3 contains 17 residues. The ends were cut back, 0 bases at V and 0 bases at J, with 13 bases in the middle. This chain's CDR3 is CASSVAGAPSSYNEQFF. In nucleotides, the CDR3 is TGTGCCAGCAGCGTAGCGGGGGCTCCGAGCTCCTACAATGAGCAGTTCTTC.

The CDR3 loop reads CASSLGDSARRTGELFF. CDR3 nucleotide sequence: TGTGCCAGCAGCTTAGGGGACAGCGCCAGGAGAACCGGGGAGCTGTTTTTT. The J gene is TRBJ2-2, the V gene TRBV11-2; 7 nucleotides align to TRBD1. Germline CDR1 reads SGHAT; CDR2 reads FQNNGV. The ends lost 1 base at V and 5 bases at J; junction bases unmatched: 10. This CDR3 is built from 17 residues.

This chain joins TRBV6-5 and TRBJ2-4; either TRBD1 or TRBD2 may supply D (7 bases each). The CDR3 contains 13 residues. Per germline, CDR1 MNHEY and CDR2 SVGAGI. V lost 6 bases and J lost 7, with 13 bases in between. Here the CDR3 reads CASRRQGGNIQYF. The CDR3 region has the DNA TGTGCCAGCAGGCGACAGGGAGGGAACATTCAGTACTTC.

The V gene is TRBV9, the J gene TRBJ1-2; 10 nucleotides align to TRBD1. In germline, CDR1 is SGDLS, CDR2 YYNGEE. V shed 4 bases and J 4 bases; nucleotides not matched to a gene: 4. The CDR3 is 14 amino acids. The CDR3 sequence: CASSRTGGGYGYTF. The CDR3 DNA reads TGTGCCAGCAGCCGGACAGGGGGGGGCTATGGCTACACCTTC.

This chain uses TRBV18 with TRBJ2-3; TRBD2 aligns across 8 bases. V trimming: 3 bases; J trimming: 1 base; junction bases outside the gene matches: 3. CDR1 and CDR2 (germline): KGHSH, LQKENI. This CDR3 comprises 15 residues. CDR3 DNA: TGTGCCAGCTCACCCTTACTAGCGGGCACAGATACGCAGTATTTT. It is translated as CASSPLLAGTDTQYF.

The genes are TRBV30 and TRBJ1-3, with D possibly matching TRBD1 (6 bases). Germline CDR1 is GTSNPN and CDR2 is SVGIG (reference sequence). Trimming removed 3 bases at V and 4 bases at J, with 16 bases between. The length of the CDR3 is 15 residues. CDR3 sequence: CAWSTWGAQGNTIYF. The CDR3 DNA is TGTGCCTGGAGCACCTGGGGGGCTCAAGGAAACACCATATATTTT.

This rearrangement joins TRBV21-1 to TRBJ2-7; TRBD1, the table's D call, was not compared with the DNA. TRBV21-1 represents a pseudogene. The CDR3 totals 16 residues. CDR3 protein: CASSTSPGQGKGEQYF. The CDR3 nucleotides are TGTGCCAGCAGCACTTCCCCGGGACAGGGAAAGGGCGAGCAGTACTTC.

This chain connects TRBV5-1 to TRBJ2-5; D tentatively fits TRBD1 or TRBD2 (5 bases each). Germline lookup yields CDR1 SGHRS and CDR2 YFSETQ. Trimming cost V 0 bases and J 4 bases, with 10 bases left between them. There are 14 residues in the CDR3. The CDR3 DNA follows: TGCGCCAGCAGCTTGGATGAGGGGAGAGAGACCCAGTACTTC. Its translation: CASSLDEGRETQYF.

The gene calls are TRBV11-2 and TRBJ1-3, with TRBD1 matching over 8 bases. Per germline, CDR1 SGHAT and CDR2 FQNNGV. This CDR3 comprises 15 residues. Trimming cost V 5 bases and J 3 bases; bases outside gene matches: 6. The CDR3 region is CASSPMTGVGNTIYF. The CDR3 nucleotides read TGTGCCAGCAGCCCGATGACAGGGGTTGGAAACACCATATATTTT.

The chain employs TRBV2 and TRBJ2-2, with TRBD1 identical over 7 bases. The J segment lost 5 bases and the V segment lost 7 bases, leaving 16 bases of the junction unmatched. The CDR3 runs to 17 residues. CDR1 and CDR2 (germline): SNHLY, FYNNEI. The DNA of the CDR3 is TGTGCCAGCATAGGGGGCACGACCCTGACGAGGACCGGGGAGCTGTTTTTT. Translation: CASIGGTTLTRTGELFF.

This clone was seen only a few times. The chain joins TRBV5-5 to TRBJ2-7; no firm D call. The CDR3 has 11 amino acids. Deletions cut 4 bases from V and 4 bases from J, with 6 bases between. Germline V gene sequence: CDR1 SGHKS, CDR2 YYEKEE (reference sequence). As DNA, the CDR3 is TGTGCCAGCAGCGACTTGTACGAGCAGTACTTC. Encoded protein: CASSDLYEQYF.

This sequence joins TRBV2 and TRBJ1-1; D perhaps matches TRBD1 (5 bases). Trimming stripped 9 bases from V and 4 bases from J, with 18 bases between. This CDR3 has 14 amino acids. Per the germline V gene, CDR1 is SNHLY and CDR2 is FYNNEI. The CDR3 DNA sequence: TGTGCCAGTTCCTTTTTAGGGGCGAGCACTGAAGCTTTCTTT. Protein: CASSFLGASTEAFF.

The chain couples TRBV4-1 to TRBJ1-1; D gene unclear. Germline loops: CDR1 MGHRA, CDR2 YSYEKL. With 3 bases removed from V and 7 bases from J, the gap between germline ends came to 12 bases. CDR3 length: 13 amino acids. The CDR3 bases are TGCGCCAGCAGCCAGGTTTACGGGGTTGAAGCTTTCTTT. Protein product: CASSQVYGVEAFF.

The V and J genes are TRBV2 and TRBJ1-1, with D possibly being TRBD1 (5 bases). Germline CDR1 and CDR2: SNHLY and FYNNEI. There are 15 residues in the CDR3. V gave up 6 bases and J gave up 0 bases, with 14 bases separating them. The CDR3 DNA reads as TGTGCCAGCAGGATAAACAGCAGGGTGAACACTGAAGCTTTCTTT. Translation: CASRINSRVNTEAFF.

This clone was counted a few times. The chain uses TRBV10-3 and TRBJ1-1; D possibly corresponds to TRBD1 (6 bases). Germline V lookup: CDR1 ENHRY, CDR2 SYGVKD. The CDR3 is 15 amino acids. V shed 3 bases and J shed 4 bases, with 15 bases lying between them. Here the CDR3 DNA reads TGTGCCATCAGTGACCCCGGGGGGGCCCCCACTGAAGCTTTCTTT. It specifies CAISDPGGAPTEAFF.

This clone has just one count. The genes are TRBV2 and TRBJ2-1, with D hard to call. The CDR3 has 11 amino acids. The germline CDR1 and CDR2 sequences are SNHLY and FYNNEI. V lost 2 bases, J lost 4 bases, and 0 bases lay in between. CDR3 sequence: CASSEYNEQFF. The DNA for the CDR3 is TGTGCCAGCAGTGAATACAATGAGCAGTTCTTC.

The rearrangement uses TRBV7-9 and TRBJ1-1, with 7 bases fitting TRBD1. The V segment lost 4 bases and the J segment 6 bases; nucleotides outside the gene matches: 2. Germline V CDR1 and CDR2: SEHNR, FQNEAQ (reference sequence). CDR3 size: 12 residues. CDR3 bases: TGTGCCAGCAGCTCGACAGGGTCTGAAGCTTTCTTT. Encoded protein: CASSSTGSEAFF.

The chain carries TRBV5-6 and TRBJ2-7; D is possibly TRBD1 (7 bases). In germline, CDR1 is SGHDT, CDR2 YYEEEE. Trimming left V 5 bases short and J 6 bases short, with 12 bases between. This CDR3 comprises 12 residues. CDR3 bases: TGTGCCAGCAGTCTCCAGGGGGGCGAGCAGTACTTC. Its translation is CASSLQGGEQYF.

The CDR3 sequence is CASSPGTFYGYTF. The DNA for the CDR3 is TGTGCCAGCAGTCCAGGGACTTTCTATGGCTACACCTTC. The chain has TRBV25-1 and TRBJ1-2, with a tentative D call TRBD1 (5 bases). The CDR3 is 13 residues long. CDR1 MGHDK and CDR2 SYGVNS come from the germline V gene. Deletions cut 5 bases from V and 4 bases from J, with 11 bases between.